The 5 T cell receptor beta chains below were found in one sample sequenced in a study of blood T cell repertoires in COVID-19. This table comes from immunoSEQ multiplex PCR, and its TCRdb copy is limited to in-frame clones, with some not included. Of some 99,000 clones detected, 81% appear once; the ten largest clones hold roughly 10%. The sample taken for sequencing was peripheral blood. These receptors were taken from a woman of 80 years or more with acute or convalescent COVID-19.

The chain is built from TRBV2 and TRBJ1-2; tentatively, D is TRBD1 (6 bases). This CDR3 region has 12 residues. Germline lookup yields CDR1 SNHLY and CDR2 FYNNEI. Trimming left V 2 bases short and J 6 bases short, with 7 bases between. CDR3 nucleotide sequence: TGTGCCAGCAGTGAACAGGGGAATGGCTACACCTTC. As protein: CASSEQGNGYTF.

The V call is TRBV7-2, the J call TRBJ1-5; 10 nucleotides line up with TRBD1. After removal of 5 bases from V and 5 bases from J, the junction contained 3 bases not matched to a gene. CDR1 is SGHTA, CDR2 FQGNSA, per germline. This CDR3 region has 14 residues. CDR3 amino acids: CASSPDRGYQPQHF. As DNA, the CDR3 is TGTGCCAGCAGCCCGGACAGGGGGTATCAGCCCCAGCATTTT.

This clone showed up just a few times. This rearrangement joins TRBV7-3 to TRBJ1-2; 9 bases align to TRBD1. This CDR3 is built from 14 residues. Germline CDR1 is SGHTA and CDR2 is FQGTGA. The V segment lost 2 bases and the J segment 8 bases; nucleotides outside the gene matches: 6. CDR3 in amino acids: CASSLEGTGRGYTF. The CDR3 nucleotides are TGTGCCAGCAGCTTAGAGGGGACAGGGAGGGGCTACACCTTC. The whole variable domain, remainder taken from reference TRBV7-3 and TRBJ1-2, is GAGVSQTPSNKVTEKGKYVELRCDPISGHTALYWYRQSLGQGPEFLIYFQGTGAADDSGLPNDRFFAVRPEGSVSTLKIQRTERGDSAVYLCASSLEGTGRGYTFGSGTRLTVV.

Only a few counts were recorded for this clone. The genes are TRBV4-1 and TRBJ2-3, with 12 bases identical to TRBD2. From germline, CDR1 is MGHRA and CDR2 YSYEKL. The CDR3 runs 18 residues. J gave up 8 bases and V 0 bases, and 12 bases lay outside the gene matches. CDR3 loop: CASSQDTSSGGARGTQYF. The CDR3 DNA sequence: TGCGCCAGCAGCCAAGATACCTCTAGCGGGGGGGCCCGAGGTACGCAGTATTTT.

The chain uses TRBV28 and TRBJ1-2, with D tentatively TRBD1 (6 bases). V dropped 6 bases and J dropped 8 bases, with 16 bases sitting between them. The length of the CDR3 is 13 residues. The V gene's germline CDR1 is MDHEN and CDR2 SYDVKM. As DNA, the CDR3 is TGTGCCAGCAGCAAATATACAGGGTTCGGCTACACCTTC. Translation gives CASSKYTGFGYTF.